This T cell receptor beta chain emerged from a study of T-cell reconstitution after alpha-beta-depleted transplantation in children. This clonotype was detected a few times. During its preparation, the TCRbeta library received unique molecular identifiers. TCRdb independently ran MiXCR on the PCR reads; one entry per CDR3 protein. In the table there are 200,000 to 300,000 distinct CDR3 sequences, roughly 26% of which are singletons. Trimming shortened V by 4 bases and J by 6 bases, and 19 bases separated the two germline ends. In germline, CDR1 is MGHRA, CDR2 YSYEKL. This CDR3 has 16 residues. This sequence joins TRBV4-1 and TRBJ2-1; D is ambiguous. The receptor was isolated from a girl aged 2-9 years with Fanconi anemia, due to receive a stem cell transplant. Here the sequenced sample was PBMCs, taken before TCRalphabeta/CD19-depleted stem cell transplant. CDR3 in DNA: TGCGCCAGCAGCCTTAATCCCGTGGTTCTCACCAATGAGCAGTTCTTC. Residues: CASSLNPVVLTNEQFF.